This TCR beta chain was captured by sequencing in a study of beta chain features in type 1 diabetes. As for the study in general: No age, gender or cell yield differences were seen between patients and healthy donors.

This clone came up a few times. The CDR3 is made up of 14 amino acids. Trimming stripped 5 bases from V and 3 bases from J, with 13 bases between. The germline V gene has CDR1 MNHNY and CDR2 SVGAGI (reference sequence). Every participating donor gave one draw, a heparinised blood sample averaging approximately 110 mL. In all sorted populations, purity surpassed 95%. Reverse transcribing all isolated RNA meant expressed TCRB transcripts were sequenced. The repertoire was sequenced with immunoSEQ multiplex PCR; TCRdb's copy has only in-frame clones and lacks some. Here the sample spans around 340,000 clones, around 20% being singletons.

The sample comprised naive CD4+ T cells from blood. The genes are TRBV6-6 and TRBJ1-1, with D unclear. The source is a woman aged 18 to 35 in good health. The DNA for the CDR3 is TGTGCCAGCAGTAAGGCCGGGGTCGACACTGAAGCTTTCTTT. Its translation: CASSKAGVDTEAFF.